Sequencing of this T cell receptor beta chain was carried out in a study of T cells in women clearing cervical HPV infection. Looking at the study overall: Cases were women with histologically confirmed HPV16-related CIN3 or worse, including a couple of invasive cancers. Controls were women whose single incident HPV16 infection cleared within 12 months without precancer or cancer. Study findings and constraints: TRBV6-7 relative abundance averaged approximately 0.1% in cases and roughly 0.17% in controls. Timing of associations relative to infection is unclear; T-cell subsets were not isolated.

The CDR3 length is 15 residues. The table came from immunoSEQ multiplex PCR; TCRdb's copy has only in-frame clones and leaves some out. This listing includes under 30,000 clones. In regard to this clone: The antigen is undetermined. Read data end 3 residues before the CDR3 end; the end is taken from the germline J gene.

The sequence was obtained from a woman aged 18 to 75 with a cervical HPV16 infection that either progressed to CIN3+ or cleared (not recorded which). What was sequenced was blood buffy coat. V and J are TRBV23-1 and TRBJ2-3, with TRBD1 as a possible D gene (6 bases). TRBV23-1 is designated an ORF whose function remains uncertain. CDR3 loop: CASRTYRADDQPQYF. The CDR3 bases that were read are TGCGCCAGCAGGACCTACAGGGCGGACGATCAGCCG.